This T cell receptor (beta chain) was sequenced for a study of blood T cell repertoires in COVID-19. Germline V CDR1 and CDR2: SEHNR, FQNEAQ (reference sequence). V dropped 1 base and J dropped 6; count of bases not matched to a gene: 4. The CDR3 spans 15 residues. The data were produced by immunoSEQ multiplex PCR, yet TCRdb's version contains in-frame clones alone and is incomplete. The sample records some 120,000 clones, about 88% being singletons. The sample comprised peripheral blood. The rearrangement links TRBV7-9 to TRBJ2-3, with 10 nucleotides matching TRBD2. This TCR was sampled from a man between 60 and 75 years old with COVID-19, enrolled during active disease. The CDR3 reads CASSLEGLATDTQYF. DNA of the CDR3: TGTGCCAGCAGCTTAGAGGGACTAGCGACGGATACGCAGTATTTT.